This passage covers 28 T cell receptor beta chains from one sample sequenced in a study of a mutant IDH1 vaccine in newly diagnosed glioma. The repertoire was sequenced with immunoSEQ multiplex PCR; TCRdb's copy has only in-frame clones and lacks some. There are about 58,000 clones in the sample; roughly 80% occur only once, and 6% to 7.5% lies in the top ten. Described time point: week 5, during vaccination. A 20-mer mutant IDH1 peptide at 300 ug was injected subcutaneously with topical imiquimod. Their antigens remain unidentified. This specimen consisted of PBMCs, obtained from a glioma patient whose treatment included an IDH1 peptide vaccine. These receptors originate from a woman between 50 and 59 years old with glioma.

The V and J genes are TRBV30 and TRBJ2-7; maybe TRBD2 (5 bases). The V gene lost 3 bases and the J gene lost 7 bases, with 10 bases spanning the gap. Germline CDR1 GTSNPN, CDR2 SVGIG (reference sequence). This CDR3 spans 11 amino acids. This chain's CDR3 is CAWRTTGEQYF. In nucleotides, the CDR3 is TGTGCCTGGAGGACTACGGGGGAGCAGTACTTC.

The CDR3 loop reads CASDFGQRGNTEAFF. The CDR3 nucleotides read TGTGCCAGCGACTTCGGACAGAGGGGGAACACTGAAGCTTTCTTT. The chain links TRBV19 to TRBJ1-1; the D gene is possibly TRBD1 (6 bases). CDR1 and CDR2 (germline): LNHDA, SQIVND (reference sequence). Trimming shortened V by 9 bases and J by 1 base, and 18 bases separated the two germline ends. The CDR3 contains 15 residues.

The rearrangement links TRBV5-1 to TRBJ1-2; 10 bases map to TRBD1. The CDR3 sequence is 15 residues long. CDR1 SGHRS and CDR2 YFSETQ come from the germline V gene. V lost 4 bases, J lost 3 bases, and 6 bases stayed unmatched. The CDR3, as DNA: TGCGCCAGCAGCGTGACAGGGGGCGCCGACTATGGCTACACCTTC. Its translation is CASSVTGGADYGYTF.

The count of this clone is one. V is TRBV28 and J is TRBJ1-1; TRBD1 is a possible D gene (6 bases). Trimming stripped 4 bases from V and 2 bases from J, with 17 bases between. The CDR3 extends over 16 amino acids. CDR1 is MDHEN and CDR2 is SYDVKM in the germline V gene. The CDR3 protein is CASSYGGGPINTEAFF. The CDR3 region has the DNA TGTGCCAGCAGTTATGGGGGGGGCCCGATCAACACTGAAGCTTTCTTT.

V usage is TRBV6-7 and J usage is TRBJ2-6; weak D call: TRBD2 (5 bases). TRBV6-7 has ORF status, its function being uncertain. There are 16 residues in the CDR3. Trimming took off 5 bases at V and 0 bases at J, with 11 bases between the two ends. CDR3 sequence: CASSHLGSSGANVLTF. The CDR3 DNA reads TGTGCCAGCAGTCACCTAGGGAGCTCTGGGGCCAACGTCCTGACTTTC.

The gene calls are TRBV5-4 and TRBJ1-1, with D possibly being TRBD1 (5 bases). Trimming took off 4 bases at V and 2 bases at J, with 27 bases between the two ends. Germline V gene data show CDR1 as SGHNT and CDR2 as YYREEE (reference sequence). The CDR3 covers 19 residues. The CDR3 region has the DNA TGTGCCAGCAGCGGGATCTCCGGGACGGCTGCCCTGGGAAACACTGAAGCTTTCTTT. This gives the protein CASSGISGTAALGNTEAFF.

This chain links TRBV4-3 with TRBJ1-2; no firm D call. Trimming stripped 1 base from V and 12 bases from J, with 15 bases between. This CDR3 spans 13 amino acids. Germline V CDR1 and CDR2: LGHNA, YSLEER. CDR3 DNA: TGCGCCAGCAGCCAAGGGCTACTCTATGCCGACACCTTC. Protein: CASSQGLLYADTF.

The chain's CDR3 is CASSVWDRAGEQYF. The CDR3 bases are TGTGCCAGCAGCGTATGGGACAGAGCCGGCGAGCAGTACTTC. The chain links TRBV9 to TRBJ2-7; 7 positions agree with TRBD1. V trimming: 1 base; J trimming: 6 bases; junction bases outside the gene matches: 7. Germline CDR1 is SGDLS and CDR2 is YYNGEE. The CDR3 sequence is 14 residues long. Supplemented by reference TRBV9 and TRBJ2-7, the full variable domain reads DSGVTQTPKHLITATGQRVTLRCSPRSGDLSVYWYQQSLDQGLQFLIQYYNGEERAKGNILERFSAQQFPDLHSELNLSSLELGDSALYFCASSVWDRAGEQYFGPGTRLTVT.

CDR3 loop: CASSAWDGEPPLHF. CDR3 sequence (DNA): TGTGCCAGCAGTGCGTGGGACGGCGAGCCACCCCTCCACTTT. The rearrangement uses TRBV6-1 and TRBJ1-6; perhaps TRBD1 as D (5 bases). The CDR3 spans 14 residues. Germline CDR1 is MNHNS and CDR2 is SASEGT. V shed 4 bases and J shed 11 bases, with 15 bases lying between them.

The genes are TRBV9 and TRBJ1-2, with D possibly TRBD1 on 5 matching bases. The CDR3 consists of 11 residues. Germline V gene lookup returns CDR1 SGDLS and CDR2 YYNGEE. Trimming removed 5 bases at V and 7 bases at J, with 9 bases between. CDR3 sequence (DNA): TGTGCCAGCAGGGAGGGGTCTGGCTACACCTTC. Residues: CASREGSGYTF.

The rearrangement uses TRBV15 and TRBJ1-3; D unresolved. Trimming took 5 bases from V and 4 from J, leaving 9 bases between them. CDR3 length: 13 residues. Per the germline V gene, CDR1 is LNHNV and CDR2 is YYDKDF (reference sequence). The CDR3 spells CATSGREGNTIYF. Here the CDR3 DNA reads TGTGCCACCAGCGGTAGGGAAGGAAACACCATATATTTT.

The chain joins TRBV10-1 to TRBJ2-7; D remains unclear. Germline V lookup: CDR1 WNHNN, CDR2 SYGVQD (reference sequence). Trimming removed 4 bases at V and 0 bases at J, with 7 bases between. The CDR3 is made up of 13 amino acids. This chain's CDR3 is CASSVNFSYEQYF. In DNA, the CDR3 is TGCGCCAGCAGTGTAAACTTCTCCTACGAGCAGTACTTC.

This chain uses TRBV7-9 with TRBJ1-6; D is uncertain. Trimming removed 0 bases from V and 9 bases from J, with 12 bases in between. Germline V gives CDR1 SEHNR, CDR2 FQNEAQ (reference sequence). This CDR3 region has 15 residues. The CDR3 DNA sequence: TGTGCCAGCAGCTTAGCAGGGCAGTTCGGTTCACCCCTCCACTTT. It is translated as CASSLAGQFGSPLHF.

The chain is built from TRBV7-9 and TRBJ1-5, with no clear D. V lost 1 base and J lost 8, with 24 bases in between. Germline V gene sequence: CDR1 SEHNR, CDR2 FQNEAQ (reference sequence). The CDR3 has 18 amino acids. DNA for the CDR3: TGTGCCAGCAGCTTAGAGAAGCGGGGTATGGGATCGAGGGAGCCCCAGCATTTT. Translation gives CASSLEKRGMGSREPQHF. Full variable domain (rest looked up from reference TRBV7-9 and TRBJ1-5): DTGVSQNPRHKITKRGQNVTFRCDPISEHNRLYWYRQTLGQGPEFLTYFQNEAQLEKSRLLSDRFSAERPKGSFSTLEIQRTEQGDSAMYLCASSLEKRGMGSREPQHFGDGTRLSIL.

This chain connects TRBV5-1 to TRBJ1-1; D is perhaps TRBD1 (6 bases). CDR3 length: 14 residues. V was shortened by 4 bases and J by 2 bases, with 12 bases between the two germline ends. CDR1 is SGHRS, CDR2 YFSETQ, per germline. In DNA form, the CDR3 reads TGCGCCAGCAGCCCGGGACACCAAAACACTGAAGCTTTCTTT. Its protein is CASSPGHQNTEAFF.

V usage is TRBV5-6 and J usage is TRBJ2-2; D perhaps matches TRBD2 (5 bases). V lost 4 bases to trimming and J lost 4 bases, with 8 bases between them. The CDR3 length is 13 residues. Looked up from germline, CDR1 is SGHDT and CDR2 is YYEEEE. CDR3 coding DNA: TGTGCCAGCAGCCCCGGGATCACCGGGGAGCTGTTTTTT. It encodes CASSPGITGELFF.

J is TRBJ2-2 and V is TRBV10-3, with D uncertain. V was pared by 6 bases and J by 1 base, with 9 bases between. In germline, CDR1 is ENHRY, CDR2 SYGVKD. CDR3 length: 14 amino acids. The CDR3 nucleotides are TGTGCCATCAGCTCGAGTGGGAACACCGGGGAGCTGTTTTTT. Its protein is CAISSSGNTGELFF.

CDR3 sequence reads: CASSQDMGLGEKLFF. The CDR3 DNA follows: TGTGCCAGCAGCCAAGATATGGGACTAGGGGAAAAACTGTTTTTT. This chain links TRBV14 with TRBJ1-4; TRBD1 might be the D (5 bases). Per germline, CDR1 SGHDN and CDR2 FVKESK. Trimming pared 0 bases from V and 8 bases from J, leaving 13 bases between. CDR3 length equals 15 residues.

This clone was observed a single time. The chain joins TRBV19 to TRBJ2-2; D is unclear. The CDR3 length is 15 residues. CDR1 is LNHDA, CDR2 SQIVND, per germline (reference sequence). V dropped 1 base and J dropped 1 base, with 7 bases sitting between them. Here the CDR3 DNA reads TGTGCCAGTAGTATAGTCGGCCAGAACACCGGGGAGCTGTTTTTT. This translates into CASSIVGQNTGELFF.

The chain is built from TRBV9 and TRBJ2-7, with D unresolved. The CDR3 is made up of 12 amino acids. V lost 4 bases, J lost 2 bases, and 7 bases lay in between. The germline CDR1 and CDR2 sequences are SGDLS and YYNGEE. This CDR3 reads CASSRDAYEQYF. The CDR3 nucleotides are TGTGCCAGCAGCCGTGATGCCTACGAGCAGTACTTC.

This clone is categorized as large. This chain connects TRBV7-9 to TRBJ2-1; no firm D call. CDR1 is SEHNR and CDR2 is FQNEAQ in the germline V gene (reference sequence). Trimming shortened V by 5 bases and J by 8 bases, and 16 bases separated the two germline ends. This CDR3 spans 14 amino acids. CDR3 amino acids: CASSPPGYGDEQFF. CDR3 sequence (DNA): TGTGCCAGCAGCCCCCCCGGTTATGGGGATGAGCAGTTCTTC.

As to this clone: One junction end does not reproduce the germline sequence, and a read error may be involved. This chain joins TRBV19 and TRBJ1-5; D is undetermined. The CDR3 sequence is 15 residues long. CDR1 is LNHDA and CDR2 is SQIVND in the germline V gene (reference sequence). CDR3 in amino acids: CASRIDPRNNQPQHF. The CDR3 region has the DNA TGTGCCAGTAGAATAGACCCCAGAAACAATCAGCCCCAGCATTTT.

The chain joins TRBV19 to TRBJ1-3; D unresolved. Germline lookup yields CDR1 LNHDA and CDR2 SQIVND (reference sequence). Trimming took 6 bases from V and 2 from J, leaving 8 bases between them. This CDR3 region has 13 residues. CDR3 residues: CASRAVAGNTIYF. CDR3 bases: TGTGCCAGTAGGGCGGTGGCTGGAAACACCATATATTTT.

The V gene is TRBV5-4, the J gene TRBJ1-2; no clear D. The CDR3 covers 14 residues. Germline-derived CDR1 and CDR2 are SGHNT and YYREEE (reference sequence). V was pared by 0 bases and J by 8 bases, with 14 bases between. The DNA for the CDR3 is TGTGCCAGCAGCTTGGACTTGAAATCCAAGGGCTACACCTTC. Its protein product is CASSLDLKSKGYTF.

V gene TRBV2 combines with J gene TRBJ1-6; the D is unclear. Germline V gene data show CDR1 as SNHLY and CDR2 as FYNNEI. The CDR3 spans 14 residues. Deletions cut 8 bases from V and 7 bases from J, with 15 bases between. CDR3 bases: TGTGCCAGCCAAATAAGAATACCGAATTCACCCCTCCACTTT. This encodes CASQIRIPNSPLHF.

The V call is TRBV27, the J call TRBJ2-5; 12 nucleotides line up with TRBD1. The germline gives CDR1 MNHEY, CDR2 SMNVEV (reference sequence). This CDR3 comprises 15 residues. The J segment lost 5 bases and the V segment lost 7 bases, leaving 8 bases of the junction unmatched. CDR3 region: CASKGWDRGHETQYF. The CDR3, as DNA: TGTGCCAGCAAAGGTTGGGACAGGGGGCACGAGACCCAGTACTTC.

This chain joins TRBV15 and TRBJ2-3, with D unclear. Trimming removed 5 bases from V and 10 bases from J, with 16 bases in between. The CDR3 length is 13 residues. Germline lookup yields CDR1 LNHNV and CDR2 YYDKDF (reference sequence). CDR3 sequence: CATSPPTLNAQYF. The CDR3, as DNA: TGTGCCACCAGCCCCCCTACTCTCAACGCGCAGTATTTT.

This chain uses TRBV7-2 with TRBJ1-6; 7 bases line up with TRBD1. Germline V gene lookup returns CDR1 SGHTA and CDR2 FQGNSA. The V segment lost 6 bases and the J segment 0 bases; nucleotides outside the gene matches: 8. This CDR3 is 17 amino acids long. This chain's CDR3 is CASREPQGSSYNSPLHF. The DNA of the CDR3 is TGTGCCAGCAGGGAACCACAGGGGAGCTCCTATAATTCACCCCTCCACTTT.